This T cell receptor beta chain was recovered during a study of beta chain features in type 1 diabetes. This clone showed up just a few times. The study reverse transcribed the entire isolated RNA, so it sequenced expressed TCRB transcripts. Profiled with immunoSEQ multiplex PCR; TCRdb holds only in-frame clones, not every one. The table shows under 900,000 clones, with roughly a sixth occurring only once. V lost 4 bases, J lost 0 bases, and 13 bases lay in between. The CDR3 loop spans 15 amino acids. Germline CDR1 PRHDT, CDR2 FYEKMQ (reference sequence). This TCR was recovered from a woman aged 18 to 35 in good health. Sample: naive CD4+ T cells from blood. This sequence joins TRBV13 and TRBJ2-7, with a possible D match to TRBD2 (6 bases). DNA for the CDR3: TGTGCCAGCAGCTACAAGAGCGGGTTCTCCTACGAGCAGTACTTC. As protein: CASSYKSGFSYEQYF. Full variable domain (remainder filled in from reference TRBV13 and TRBJ2-7): AAGVIQSPRHLIKEKRETATLKCYPIPRHDTVYWYQQGPGQDPQFLISFYEKMQSDKGSIPDRFSAQQFSDYHSELNMSSLELGDSALYFCASSYKSGFSYEQYFGPGTRLTVT.